Detailed here is one T cell receptor beta chain. This sample was included in a study of cytomegalovirus exposure and HLA in healthy donors. Use of 60 Vbeta and 13 Jbeta primers characterized the PCR. The protocol was immunoSEQ multiplex PCR, while the TCRdb copy is restricted to in-frame clones and leaves out a portion. The sample carries approximately 100,000 clones, approximately 80% recorded once. Trimming removed 6 bases at V and 4 bases at J, with 18 bases between. This CDR3 has 15 residues. Germline CDR1 MDHEN, CDR2 SYDVKM. The sequenced material came from PBMCs. The chain joins TRBV28 to TRBJ1-1, with D possibly TRBD1 on 5 matching bases. The receptor's source is a man aged 40-49 years in good health and CMV-seropositive. The CDR3 loop reads CASSPPGDVGTEAFF. The CDR3 nucleotides are TGTGCCAGCAGCCCTCCGGGGGATGTGGGCACTGAAGCTTTCTTT.